A selection of T cell receptor beta chains follows, all from one sample in a study of cytomegalovirus exposure and HLA in healthy donors. The method was immunoSEQ multiplex PCR; TCRdb's version includes in-frame clones alone and lacks a portion of them. This sample has 110,000 or so clones, with 69% found just once. The sequenced material came from PBMCs. Source of these receptors: a man aged 25-45 years in good health and CMV-seronegative. CDR3s include the opening cysteine and the closing phenylalanine or tryptophan. Each record gives: J gene, D gene, clone size, V gene, CDR3 protein, CDR3 DNA. D genes are given only for firm matches. Expanded clones are given a class, and other clones once, few, many or no size at all.

TRBJ1-1 TRBD1 - TRBV10-3 CAISDSDRGSEAFF TGTGCCATCAGTGACTCGGACAGGGGCTCTGAAGCTTTCTTT
TRBJ2-4 TRBD1 - TRBV2 CASNDRGTLKNIQYF TGTGCCAGCAACGACAGGGGAACCCTCAAAAACATTCAGTACTTC
TRBJ2-7 - few TRBV11-2 CASSPEQGSYEQYF TGTGCCAGCAGCCCAGAACAGGGTTCCTACGAGCAGTACTTC
TRBJ1-1 - - TRBV5-4 CASRSRATLNTEAFF TGTGCCAGCCGCTCCAGGGCTACCTTGAACACTGAAGCTTTCTTT
TRBJ2-7 TRBD1 - TRBV30 CAWGQGSADEQYF TGTGCCTGGGGACAGGGATCGGCAGACGAGCAGTACTTC
TRBJ1-5 - - TRBV5-6 CASSLGGDQPQHF TGTGCCAGCAGCTTGGGGGGAGATCAGCCCCAGCATTTT
TRBJ2-1 TRBD2 - TRBV7-2 CASSRRTSADEQFF TGTGCCAGCAGCCGACGGACTAGCGCAGATGAGCAGTTCTTC
TRBJ2-6 - - TRBV19 CASSIGSSGANVLTF TGTGCCAGTAGTATAGGGAGCTCTGGGGCCAACGTCCTGACTTTC
TRBJ1-1 TRBD1 once TRBV9 CASSVGQGHTEAFF TGTGCCAGCAGCGTAGGACAGGGTCACACTGAAGCTTTCTTT
TRBJ2-1 - - TRBV4-3 CASSQEYRTSSYNEQFF TGCGCCAGCAGCCAAGAGTATAGGACATCGTCCTACAATGAGCAGTTCTTC
TRBJ2-7 - - TRBV28 CASSLVMASYEQYF TGTGCCAGCAGTTTAGTTATGGCTAGCTACGAGCAGTACTTC
TRBJ2-6 - - TRBV19 CASSGGFSGANVLTF TGTGCCAGTAGTGGGGGGTTCTCTGGGGCCAACGTCCTGACTTTC
TRBJ2-5 TRBD2 - TRBV5-1 CASKSGRAGETQYF TGCGCCAGCAAAAGCGGGAGGGCCGGAGAGACCCAGTACTTC
TRBJ2-5 TRBD2 few TRBV19 CASSTGRATQYF TGTGCCAGTAGTACCGGGAGGGCGACCCAGTACTTC
TRBJ1-5 - - TRBV6-5 CASSYSAGGERPQHF TGTGCCAGCAGTTACTCCGCGGGGGGCGAGCGGCCCCAGCATTTT
TRBJ1-1 - - TRBV2 CASNNRETEAFF TGTGCCAGCAATAACAGGGAGACTGAAGCTTTCTTT
TRBJ2-7 TRBD2 - TRBV7-2 CASSPSAGGYEQYF TGTGCCAGCAGCCCCTCTGCGGGGGGGTACGAGCAGTACTTC
TRBJ2-1 - - TRBV11-3 CASTPRGSSSYNEQFF TGTGCCAGCACCCCCCGGGGGTCGAGCTCCTACAATGAGCAGTTCTTC
TRBJ2-7 TRBD2 - TRBV7-6 CASSLAGTSGRAWDEQYF TGTGCCAGCAGCTTAGCGGGGACTAGCGGGAGGGCCTGGGACGAGCAGTACTTC
TRBJ1-1 - - TRBV14 CASSRTEYTEAFF TGTGCCAGCAGCCGGACAGAATACACTGAAGCTTTCTTT
TRBJ2-3 TRBD1 - TRBV7-9 CASSLGTGVTDTQYF TGTGCCAGCAGCTTAGGGACAGGGGTAACAGATACGCAGTATTTT
TRBJ1-3 - - TRBV9 CASSVGTAGNTIYF TGTGCCAGCAGCGTAGGGACAGCCGGAAACACCATATATTTT
TRBJ2-7 - - TRBV11-3 CASSLGLSQGQYF TGTGCCAGCAGCTTAGGGCTCAGCCAGGGGCAGTACTTC
TRBJ2-6 - few TRBV5-4 CASSLTGANGLTF TGTGCCAGCAGCTTGACTGGGGCCAACGGCCTGACTTTC
TRBJ2-7 TRBD2 few TRBV6-7 CASSYHGTSGSYEQYF TGTGCCAGCAGTTACCATGGGACTAGCGGGAGCTACGAGCAGTACTTC
TRBJ1-1 TRBD1 - TRBV5-1 CASSLTGGGLNTEAFF TGCGCCAGCAGCTTAACAGGGGGAGGGTTGAACACTGAAGCTTTCTTT
TRBJ1-3 - - TRBV13 CASSPKRAISGNTIYF TGTGCCAGCAGCCCTAAGCGGGCAATCTCTGGAAACACCATATATTTT
TRBJ1-2 - - TRBV6-1 CASSGAGHYGYTF TGTGCCAGCAGTGGGGCAGGGCACTATGGCTACACCTTC
TRBJ2-5 - - TRBV5-1 CASSLRGNGQETQYF TGCGCCAGCAGCCTCCGAGGGAATGGCCAAGAGACCCAGTACTTC
TRBJ2-2 TRBD1 - TRBV7-8 CASSSRGTGGTGELFF TGTGCCAGCAGCTCCCGCGGGACAGGGGGCACCGGGGAGCTGTTTTTT
TRBJ1-5 TRBD1 - TRBV28 CASSLAGGQSGQPQHF TGTGCCAGCAGTTTAGCTGGGGGACAGTCGGGTCAGCCCCAGCATTTT
TRBJ2-3 - - TRBV20-1 CSARSGDTQYF TGCAGTGCTAGGAGCGGAGATACGCAGTATTTT
TRBJ1-1 - - TRBV6-6 CASSENHSGNTEAFF TGTGCCAGCAGCGAAAATCACAGCGGGAACACTGAAGCTTTCTTT
TRBJ2-2 TRBD2 - TRBV6-6 CASSRLAISNTGELFF TGTGCCAGCAGCCGACTAGCCATTTCGAACACCGGGGAGCTGTTTTTT